This TCR beta chain comes out of a study of blood T cells in healthy people across ages. Overall study findings and caveats: Roughly linear declines in TCR beta diversity per million T cells occurred with age.

A remark on this clonotype: Antigen specificity is unknown.

V was shortened by 5 bases and J by 5 bases, with 22 bases between the two germline ends. This CDR3 has 16 residues. CDR1 and CDR2 from the germline V gene are MDHEN and SYDVKM. A second about 6 to 12 cycle PCR used barcoded and J-beta primers. TCRdb recomputed calls from the 5' RACE reads with MiXCR, one row per CDR3 protein. The sample holds approximately 820,000 distinct CDR3 sequences, under 45% seen once. The J gene is TRBJ2-7, the V gene TRBV28; D might be TRBD1 (5 bases). The origin of this receptor is a man in his fifties or sixties in good health. The sequencing sample was made of blood. CDR3 loop: CASSGAIMKGVHEQYF. The DNA of the CDR3 is TGTGCCAGCAGTGGGGCCATTATGAAGGGTGTCCACGAGCAGTACTTC.